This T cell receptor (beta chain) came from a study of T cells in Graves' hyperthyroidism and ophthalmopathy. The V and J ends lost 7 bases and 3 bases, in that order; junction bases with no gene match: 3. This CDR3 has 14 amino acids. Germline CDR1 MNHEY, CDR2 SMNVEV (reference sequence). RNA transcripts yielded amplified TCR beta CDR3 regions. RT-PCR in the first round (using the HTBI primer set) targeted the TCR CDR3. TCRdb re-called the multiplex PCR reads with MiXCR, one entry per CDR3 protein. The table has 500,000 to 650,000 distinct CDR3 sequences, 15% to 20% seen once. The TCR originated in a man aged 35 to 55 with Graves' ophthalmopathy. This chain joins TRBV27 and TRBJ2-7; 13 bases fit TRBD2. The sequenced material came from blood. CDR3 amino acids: CASTRTSGGYEQYF. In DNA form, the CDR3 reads TGTGCCAGCACCCGGACTAGCGGGGGCTACGAGCAGTACTTC.